Listed below are T cell receptor beta chains from one sample, sequenced in a study of Ad26.COV2.S vaccination and SARS-CoV-2 variants. Generated by immunoSEQ multiplex PCR, the TCRdb table keeps only in-frame clones and is missing some. The sample includes 440,000 or so clones, roughly 87% of them seen just once. The sample consisted of peripheral blood, taken in a trial of Ad26.COV2.S vaccine versus placebo. Receptors originate from a person aged 18-60 years who received the Ad26.COV2.S COVID-19 vaccine or a placebo. CDR3s include the opening cysteine and the closing phenylalanine or tryptophan. The D gene is left open where the match is weak. Size is omitted from some rows. Given values are once, few, many or a class for expanded clones.

abundance: .; j_gene: TRBJ2-5; v_gene: TRBV15; d_gene: .; CDR3nt: TGTGCCACCCGAGGGGAAGCCCAAGAGACCCAGTACTTC; CDR3aa: CATRGEAQETQYF
abundance: .; j_gene: TRBJ2-5; v_gene: TRBV9; d_gene: TRBD2; CDR3nt: TGTGCCAGCAGCGTAGGGCCCGGGTCGGGGGGGCGCGGGTTTCAGGAGTTTGAGACCCAGTACTTC; CDR3aa: CASSVGPGSGGRGFQEFETQYF
abundance: .; j_gene: TRBJ1-5; v_gene: TRBV7-9; d_gene: .; CDR3nt: TGTGCCAGCAGCTTGGGGGGGACCGGCAATCAGCCCCAGCATTTT; CDR3aa: CASSLGGTGNQPQHF
abundance: .; j_gene: TRBJ1-4; v_gene: TRBV11-2; d_gene: .; CDR3nt: TGTGCCAGCAGCTCGGTTTCCGGGACACCAAATGAAAAACTGTTTTTT; CDR3aa: CASSSVSGTPNEKLFF
abundance: .; j_gene: TRBJ2-2; v_gene: TRBV7-9; d_gene: .; CDR3nt: TGTGCCAGCAGCTCCCCCATGACCGGGGAGCTGTTTTTT; CDR3aa: CASSSPMTGELFF
abundance: .; j_gene: TRBJ1-4; v_gene: TRBV6-6; d_gene: .; CDR3nt: TGTGCCACCCACCTGACCGCAACTAATGAAAAACTGTTTTTT; CDR3aa: CATHLTATNEKLFF
abundance: .; j_gene: TRBJ2-1; v_gene: TRBV28; d_gene: .; CDR3nt: TGTGCCAGCAGTTTTTTAGATAAGGCAAGAGGTGAGCAGTTCTTC; CDR3aa: CASSFLDKARGEQFF
abundance: .; j_gene: TRBJ2-5; v_gene: TRBV5-5; d_gene: .; CDR3nt: TGTGCCAGCAGACGGAGGGAGACCCAGTACTTC; CDR3aa: CASRRRETQYF
abundance: .; j_gene: TRBJ1-2; v_gene: TRBV11-3; d_gene: .; CDR3nt: TGTGCCAGCAGCTTAGGAGGCTGGATCTATGGCTACACCTTC; CDR3aa: CASSLGGWIYGYTF
abundance: .; j_gene: TRBJ2-7; v_gene: TRBV9; d_gene: .; CDR3nt: TGTGCCAGCAGCGAAGGGGAGTTGGCCGAGCAGTACTTC; CDR3aa: CASSEGELAEQYF
abundance: .; j_gene: TRBJ2-1; v_gene: TRBV19; d_gene: .; CDR3nt: TGTGCCAGTAGTATTAAGTGGAGGGACCTTCCAGGCAATGAGCAGTTCTTC; CDR3aa: CASSIKWRDLPGNEQFF
abundance: .; j_gene: TRBJ1-6; v_gene: TRBV2; d_gene: TRBD1; CDR3nt: TGTGCCAGCAGGGGACAGGAGATTACCCCCCTCCACTTT; CDR3aa: CASRGQEITPLHF
abundance: .; j_gene: TRBJ2-2; v_gene: TRBV7-2; d_gene: TRBD2; CDR3nt: TGTGCCAGCAGCTCGGGACTAGCGGGAGTGGTCGGGGAGCTGTTTTTT; CDR3aa: CASSSGLAGVVGELFF
abundance: .; j_gene: TRBJ2-3; v_gene: TRBV4-2; d_gene: .; CDR3nt: TGTGCCAGCGGAGGGCTGACAAATACGCAGTATTTT; CDR3aa: CASGGLTNTQYF
abundance: .; j_gene: TRBJ2-3; v_gene: TRBV10-3; d_gene: TRBD2; CDR3nt: TGTGCCATCAGTGAGCCGACTAGCGGGAGCACAGATACGCAGTATTTT; CDR3aa: CAISEPTSGSTDTQYF
abundance: .; j_gene: TRBJ1-3; v_gene: TRBV9; d_gene: .; CDR3nt: TGTGCCAGCAGCGTAACCCTCCGCCCCTTAGCTGGAAACACCATATATTTT; CDR3aa: CASSVTLRPLAGNTIYF
abundance: .; j_gene: TRBJ1-6; v_gene: TRBV5-6; d_gene: .; CDR3nt: TGTGCCAGCAGCTTGGAAGGTGATTCACCCCTCCACTTT; CDR3aa: CASSLEGDSPLHF
abundance: few; j_gene: TRBJ1-5; v_gene: TRBV24-1; d_gene: .; CDR3nt: TGTGCCACCAGTGATTCTAGAACAAATCTAGAAAGCAATCAGCCCCAGCATTTT; CDR3aa: CATSDSRTNLESNQPQHF
abundance: .; j_gene: TRBJ1-4; v_gene: TRBV12-3/TRBV12-4; d_gene: .; CDR3nt: TGTGCCAGCAGTTTAGCGCGGGATGAAAAACTGTTTTTT; CDR3aa: CASSLARDEKLFF
abundance: .; j_gene: TRBJ2-5; v_gene: TRBV18; d_gene: .; CDR3nt: TGTGCCAGCTCACCGGGACGTAACCAAGAGACCCAGTACTTC; CDR3aa: CASSPGRNQETQYF
abundance: .; j_gene: TRBJ1-2; v_gene: TRBV6-2/TRBV6-3; d_gene: .; CDR3nt: TGTGCCAGCAGTAACAGGATTAGCTACACCTTC; CDR3aa: CASSNRISYTF
abundance: .; j_gene: TRBJ2-3; v_gene: TRBV9; d_gene: TRBD2; CDR3nt: TGTGCCAGCAGCCCTCGGGAGGGTGCGGCAGATACGCAGTATTTT; CDR3aa: CASSPREGAADTQYF
abundance: .; j_gene: TRBJ1-5; v_gene: TRBV6-2/TRBV6-3; d_gene: .; CDR3nt: TGTGCCAGCAGTTGGAACCCACAGGATCCTAGCAATCAGCCCCAGCATTTT; CDR3aa: CASSWNPQDPSNQPQHF
abundance: .; j_gene: TRBJ1-1; v_gene: TRBV30; d_gene: .; CDR3nt: TGTGCCTGGGCGGGCGACCTCACTGAAGCTTTCTTT; CDR3aa: CAWAGDLTEAFF
abundance: .; j_gene: TRBJ2-1; v_gene: TRBV7-2; d_gene: .; CDR3nt: TGTGCCAGCAGCTCTCGGAGCAGGGCGTGGCTGTTCTTC; CDR3aa: CASSSRSRAWLFF
abundance: .; j_gene: TRBJ1-2; v_gene: TRBV6-6; d_gene: TRBD1; CDR3nt: TGTGCCAGCAGTTCCAACGCCGGACAGGGGGCGGCTGGCTACACCTTC; CDR3aa: CASSSNAGQGAAGYTF
abundance: .; j_gene: TRBJ2-2; v_gene: TRBV15; d_gene: TRBD2; CDR3nt: TGTGCCACCAGCAGAGGCTTTAGAGGACTAGAGAGCACCGGGGAGCTGTTTTTT; CDR3aa: CATSRGFRGLESTGELFF
abundance: .; j_gene: TRBJ2-1; v_gene: TRBV6-5; d_gene: .; CDR3nt: TGTGCCAGCAGCCCGACTATTAGCGTCTACAATGAGCAGTTCTTC; CDR3aa: CASSPTISVYNEQFF
abundance: .; j_gene: TRBJ2-2; v_gene: TRBV4-1; d_gene: .; CDR3nt: TGCGCCAGCAGCCACGCCGGGTTGGGGAACACCGGGGAGCTGTTTTTT; CDR3aa: CASSHAGLGNTGELFF
abundance: .; j_gene: TRBJ1-1; v_gene: TRBV5-1; d_gene: TRBD1; CDR3nt: TGCGCCAGCAGCCCCTGGGGACAGATCGGTGAAGCTTTCTTT; CDR3aa: CASSPWGQIGEAFF
abundance: once; j_gene: TRBJ2-5; v_gene: TRBV10-3; d_gene: TRBD2; CDR3nt: TGTGCCATCAGTGAGTCAAGGGGGACTAGTGTGGAGACCCAGTACTTC; CDR3aa: CAISESRGTSVETQYF
abundance: .; j_gene: TRBJ2-3; v_gene: TRBV19; d_gene: .; CDR3nt: TGTGCCAGTAGTTTTAAGACTAACACAGATACGCAGTATTTT; CDR3aa: CASSFKTNTDTQYF
abundance: .; j_gene: TRBJ2-2; v_gene: TRBV2; d_gene: .; CDR3nt: TGTGCCAGCAGCCCAGACACCGGGGAGCTGTTTTTT; CDR3aa: CASSPDTGELFF
abundance: .; j_gene: TRBJ2-5; v_gene: TRBV5-5; d_gene: TRBD2; CDR3nt: TGTGCCAGCAGCTGGGAAAGCGGGAACGGGGAGACCCAGTACTTC; CDR3aa: CASSWESGNGETQYF
abundance: .; j_gene: TRBJ2-7; v_gene: TRBV19; d_gene: .; CDR3nt: TGTGCCAGTAGTCCGGGGAGTGGATACGAGCAGTACTTC; CDR3aa: CASSPGSGYEQYF
abundance: .; j_gene: TRBJ2-2; v_gene: TRBV10-3; d_gene: TRBD2; CDR3nt: TGTGCCACCGGACTAGCGGGAGGCTCGAACACCGGGGAGCTGTTTTTT; CDR3aa: CATGLAGGSNTGELFF
abundance: .; j_gene: TRBJ2-4; v_gene: TRBV6-1; d_gene: .; CDR3nt: TGTGCCAGCAGTGCCCAACAACAGGACACCGGGACGGTCAAAAACATTCAGTACTTC; CDR3aa: CASSAQQQDTGTVKNIQYF
abundance: .; j_gene: TRBJ2-1; v_gene: TRBV7-9; d_gene: .; CDR3nt: TGTGCCAGCAGCCTCACCCCCAAATGGGAGCAGTTCTTC; CDR3aa: CASSLTPKWEQFF
abundance: .; j_gene: TRBJ2-7; v_gene: TRBV29-1; d_gene: TRBD1; CDR3nt: TGCAGCGTTGGCGACAGGGGCTACGAGCAGTACTTC; CDR3aa: CSVGDRGYEQYF
abundance: few; j_gene: TRBJ1-1; v_gene: TRBV6-2/TRBV6-3; d_gene: .; CDR3nt: TGTGCCAGCAGTCCAAATGGGTTAGCTGAAGCTTTCTTT; CDR3aa: CASSPNGLAEAFF
abundance: .; j_gene: TRBJ2-1; v_gene: TRBV5-4; d_gene: .; CDR3nt: TGTGCCAGCAGCTTGGGCGGACGCTCCTACAATGAGCAGTTCTTC; CDR3aa: CASSLGGRSYNEQFF
abundance: .; j_gene: TRBJ1-2; v_gene: TRBV6-4; d_gene: .; CDR3nt: TGTGCCAGCAGTGACTCGTTCAGGGGATATGGCTACACCTTC; CDR3aa: CASSDSFRGYGYTF
abundance: .; j_gene: TRBJ2-3; v_gene: TRBV9; d_gene: .; CDR3nt: TGTGCCAGCAGCGTAGGGCGAGGACTCTCTAGCACAGATACGCAGTATTTT; CDR3aa: CASSVGRGLSSTDTQYF
abundance: .; j_gene: TRBJ1-5; v_gene: TRBV19; d_gene: .; CDR3nt: TGTGCCAGTAGAACAGGAATGTTTAATCAGCCCCAGCATTTT; CDR3aa: CASRTGMFNQPQHF
abundance: .; j_gene: TRBJ2-5; v_gene: TRBV5-1; d_gene: TRBD2; CDR3nt: TGCGCCAGCAGCTACGGAGCGGGAGTCCAAGAGACCCAGTACTTC; CDR3aa: CASSYGAGVQETQYF
abundance: .; j_gene: TRBJ2-5; v_gene: TRBV5-1; d_gene: .; CDR3nt: TGCGCCAGCAGCGCCACTCAAGAGACCCAGTACTTC; CDR3aa: CASSATQETQYF
abundance: .; j_gene: TRBJ2-1; v_gene: TRBV7-8; d_gene: TRBD2; CDR3nt: TGTGCCAGCACCCTGAGGACTAGCGGAAACAATGAGCAGTTCTTC; CDR3aa: CASTLRTSGNNEQFF
abundance: few; j_gene: TRBJ2-7; v_gene: TRBV29-1; d_gene: .; CDR3nt: TGCAGCGTTCTTAAACTGAGAGGGAGGACCTACGAGCAGTACTTC; CDR3aa: CSVLKLRGRTYEQYF
abundance: .; j_gene: TRBJ2-1; v_gene: TRBV5-1; d_gene: .; CDR3nt: TGCGCCAGCAGCTTGATCACCGCCTCCTACAATGAGCAGTTCTTC; CDR3aa: CASSLITASYNEQFF
abundance: .; j_gene: TRBJ2-7; v_gene: TRBV6-5; d_gene: TRBD1; CDR3nt: TGTGCCAGCACCGCGACAGGGGGCTACTACGAGCAGTACTTC; CDR3aa: CASTATGGYYEQYF
abundance: .; j_gene: TRBJ2-7; v_gene: TRBV11-2; d_gene: TRBD1; CDR3nt: TGTGCCAGCAGGACATTACTTGCCGGGACAGCTTCCTCCTACGAGCAGTACTTC; CDR3aa: CASRTLLAGTASSYEQYF
abundance: .; j_gene: TRBJ1-3; v_gene: TRBV28; d_gene: .; CDR3nt: TGTGCCAGCAGTTTCGGCATTACCGGAAACACCATATATTTT; CDR3aa: CASSFGITGNTIYF
abundance: .; j_gene: TRBJ2-3; v_gene: TRBV5-1; d_gene: TRBD2; CDR3nt: TGCGCCAGCAGCTTGGCCCCCCTAGCGGAGCGCACAGATACGCAGTATTTT; CDR3aa: CASSLAPLAERTDTQYF